This TCR beta chain was sequenced during a study of identifying expanded T cells in peripheral blood. Germline CDR1 is MNHEY and CDR2 is SMNVEV (reference sequence). Trimming took off 0 bases at V and 3 bases at J, with 5 bases between the two ends. This CDR3 comprises 14 residues. The study's findings and limits: Technical replicates showed 0.9 to 1.5 changed clones; two weeks roughly 15; four weeks 19. Clone count variance between approximately two-week samples rose with total template count.

During the collection period, no donor immune events like infections were recorded. Note on this clone: Its antigen is still unknown.

The assay was immunoSEQ multiplex PCR, and TCRdb's table has in-frame clones only and misses some. The data hold approximately 100,000 clones, with around 89% observed a single time. The source material was blood. This TCR derives from a person between 18 and 75 years old in good health. The gene calls are TRBV27 and TRBJ1-4; D call uncertain. CDR3: CASSLSGSNEKLFF. The CDR3 DNA follows: TGTGCCAGCAGTTTATCGGGGTCTAATGAAAAACTGTTTTTT.